This T cell receptor beta chain was recovered during a study of vaccination and CD4 T cells after COVID-19. Study-level information: Overlapping spike pools from SARS-CoV-2 and HCoV-NL63, HCoV-OC43 and HCoV-229E served as culture stimuli. Regarding the study as a whole: Only post-vaccination samples contained a median approximately 86% of the reactive clones in convalescent patients. Median SARS-CoV-2-reactive clonotype numbers went up from roughly 19 to 38, but not significantly.

Oncomine TCR Beta short-read sequencing was applied to DNA from cultured CD4+ T cells. TCRdb reanalysed the PCR reads using MiXCR and keeps one entry per CDR3 protein. The data show 12,000 to 15,000 distinct CDR3 sequences, 40% to 60% seen once. The CDR3 length is 14 residues. The ends were cut back, 4 bases at V and 2 bases at J, with 12 bases in the middle. CDR1 and CDR2 from the germline V gene are MNHEY and SMNVEV (reference sequence). This clonotype was observed a few times. Its antigen is undetermined. The sample's treatment: approximately 11-day PBMC culture with coronavirus spike peptide pools or control peptides (ViraFEST assay).

The source material was CD4+ T cells from blood, cultured in vitro. The genes are TRBV27 and TRBJ2-7; D is perhaps TRBD1 (6 bases). The receptor was isolated from a human donor who had recovered from COVID-19. The CDR3: CASSSWDTPYEQYF. In DNA form, the CDR3 reads TGTGCCAGCAGTTCCTGGGACACCCCCTACGAGCAGTACTTC.